This T cell receptor beta chain originates from a study of T-cell reconstitution after alpha-beta-depleted transplantation in children. Preparation of the TCRbeta library involved a method that used unique molecular identifiers. TCRdb processed the PCR reads anew with MiXCR; each CDR3 protein has one entry. This table holds about 460,000 distinct CDR3 sequences, roughly an eighth found once. V shed 4 bases and J shed 5 bases, with 12 bases lying between them. This CDR3 is 13 amino acids long. This receptor was identified in a human donor who donated a stem cell graft to a child with combined immunodeficiency. J is TRBJ2-7 and V is TRBV12-3 or TRBV12-4, with unresolved D. The sequencing here drew on PBMCs from the stem cell graft donor, taken from the stem cell graft. The CDR3 reads CASSSGGGNEQYF. In nucleotides, the CDR3 is TGTGCCAGCAGTTCTGGCGGCGGCAACGAGCAGTACTTC.